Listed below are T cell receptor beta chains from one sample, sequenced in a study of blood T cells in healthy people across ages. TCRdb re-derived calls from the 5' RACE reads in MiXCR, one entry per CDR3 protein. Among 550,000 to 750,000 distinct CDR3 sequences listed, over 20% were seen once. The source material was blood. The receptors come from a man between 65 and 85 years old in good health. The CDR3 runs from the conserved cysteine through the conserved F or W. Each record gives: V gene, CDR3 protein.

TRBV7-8,CASSLFGQGGEKLFF
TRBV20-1,CSASSPGSPYGYTF
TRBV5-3,CASSLHSSQETQYF
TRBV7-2,CASSPDTGSNEQFF
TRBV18,CASSSRTSGSDEQFF
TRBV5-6,CASSFSVGETQYF
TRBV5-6,CASSLEFGNGDTQYF
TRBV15,CATSSLGTSRLNEQFF
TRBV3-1,CASSQATLVPSYEQYF
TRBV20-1,CSARNPGGGNQPQHF
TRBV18,CASSPREGETQYF
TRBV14,CASRPLGGTDTQYF
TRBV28,CASSSPWGRDYGYTF
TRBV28,CASSLSAGRYEQYF
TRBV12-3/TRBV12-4,CASREQDPGEQFF
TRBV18,CASSPQGQVNTEAFF
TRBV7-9,CASSSTGDGSPLHF